The clone carrying this T cell receptor beta chain has just a few counts. What it binds is unknown. This specimen comes from a study of beta chain features in type 1 diabetes. The CDR3 sequence is 14 residues long. Germline V CDR1 and CDR2: SQVTM, ANQGSEA. The sequenced template was cDNA made from the entire isolated RNA. TCRdb's copy holds only in-frame clones and misses some; the assay was immunoSEQ multiplex PCR. This repertoire shows about 930,000 clones, 17% found once; its top ten account for around 0.02%. General observations from the study: Type 1 diabetes patients had VDJ junctions that carried fewer insertions and more deletions. In comparison with healthy donors, patients had naive, central memory and Treg TCRB repertoires that appeared more similar. Type 1 diabetes patients had TCRB CDR3s that were shorter (moderately but significantly so) in all four CD4+ subsets. It was not settled here whether HLA type affects TCRB rearrangement.

This receptor was obtained from a young woman in good health. The chain combines TRBV29-1 with TRBJ2-5; the D gene is possibly TRBD1 (6 bases). The J call may be incorrect, as the DNA end agrees better with TRBJ2-7. The sample consisted of naive CD4+ T cells from blood. CDR3 coding DNA: TGCAGCGTCCGCTACAGGGCCCACTCCTACGAGCAGTACTTC. This gives the protein CSVRYRAHSYEQYF.